This T cell receptor beta chain stems from a study of cytomegalovirus exposure and HLA in healthy donors. Whole-study findings and limits: The study flagged some 180 TCR beta chains as cytomegalovirus-associated. Cytomegalovirus status, reportedly, was diagnosed with high specificity and sensitivity by the classifier. A later analysis found first-cohort TCR clusters tended to co-occur in the 120 or so validation repertoires. In vitro data verified a few CMV-associated chains as specific for CMV antigens.

Clones were sequenced by immunoSEQ multiplex PCR, and TCRdb holds only the in-frame ones, with some missing. This table holds a few hundred thousand clones, roughly 88% found once. J lost 11 bases, V lost 5 bases, and 7 bases had no gene match. The germline V gene has CDR1 SGHNT and CDR2 YENEEA. This CDR3 contains 12 residues. On this clone itself: The target antigen is unknown.

Sequenced sample: PBMCs. The source of this sequence is a woman aged 25 to 39 in good health and CMV-seropositive. This chain links TRBV11-3 with TRBJ1-1; the match to TRBD1 covers 8 bases. CDR3 loop: CASSGQGLVAFF. Here the CDR3 DNA reads TGTGCCAGCAGCGGACAGGGACTAGTCGCTTTCTTT.